One sample yielded the 7 T cell receptor beta chains listed below, sequenced in a study of Graves' ophthalmopathy and Graves' hyperthyroidism. RNA transcripts were the template, and TCR beta CDR3 regions were amplified from them. Amplification began with first-round RT-PCR using HTBI primers, then second-round multiplex PCR was performed. TCRdb redid the calling of the multiplex PCR reads with MiXCR, one entry per CDR3 protein. There are approximately 1.2 million distinct CDR3 sequences in the sample; less than 45% occur only once, and approximately 10% lies in the top ten. The sample was peripheral blood or thyroid tissue (not recorded which). The receptors here all came from an adult man with Graves' hyperthyroidism.

The V and J genes are TRBV15 and TRBJ2-5, with D possibly TRBD1 on 7 matching bases. The CDR3 consists of 15 residues. From germline, CDR1 is LNHNV and CDR2 YYDKDF (reference sequence). Trimming took 4 bases from V and 6 from J, leaving 18 bases between them. CDR3 region: CATSTTGRGEKTQYF. In DNA, the CDR3 is TGTGCCACCAGCACAACAGGCAGGGGGGAAAAGACCCAGTACTTC.

This clonotype has a handful of counts. This chain links TRBV12-3 or TRBV12-4 with TRBJ2-7, with D perhaps matching TRBD2 (5 bases). CDR3 size: 13 residues. Trimming cost V 7 bases and J 3 bases, with 13 bases left between them. The CDR3 reads CASTTETNYEQYF. For the CDR3, the DNA is TGTGCCAGCACTACAGAGACTAACTACGAGCAGTACTTC.

This clonotype was observed at least ten times. The V and J genes are TRBV11-2 and TRBJ2-7, with TRBD2 matching 13 bases. V lost 7 bases to trimming and J lost 1 base; unmatched junction nucleotides: 10. The CDR3 loop spans 17 amino acids. Germline V CDR1 and CDR2: SGHAT, FQNNGV. CDR3 bases: TGTGCCAGCACCTTGACTAGCGGGAGGCCAAGGTCCTACGAGCAGTACTTC. The encoded protein is CASTLTSGRPRSYEQYF.

This clonotype occurred a few times. The V call is TRBV20-1, the J call TRBJ1-6, with D possibly TRBD1 on 5 matching bases. Trimming took off 7 bases at V and 15 bases at J, with 13 bases between the two ends. CDR1 is DFQATT and CDR2 is SNEGSKA in the germline V gene (reference sequence). This CDR3 is built from 10 residues. The CDR3 is CSEPGLDLHF. Here the CDR3 DNA reads TGCAGTGAACCGGGACTCGACCTCCACTTT.

The CDR3 sequence: CASSLRGRSLTGELFF. As DNA, the CDR3 is TGTGCCAGCAGCTTACGCGGGAGGAGCCTCACCGGGGAGCTGTTTTTT. The chain has TRBV13 and TRBJ2-2; 8 bases fit TRBD2. V was clipped by 2 bases and J by 4 bases; unmatched bases: 6. Germline loops: CDR1 PRHDT, CDR2 FYEKMQ (reference sequence). CDR3 length: 16 residues.

The chain joins TRBV12-3 or TRBV12-4 to TRBJ2-7; 7 bases agree with TRBD2. V gave up 5 bases and J gave up 2 bases; unmatched junction bases: 9. The CDR3 sequence is 15 residues long. The CDR3 sequence: CASSTAGTTTYEQYF. CDR3 DNA sequence: TGTGCCAGCAGTACCGCCGGGACTACGACCTACGAGCAGTACTTC.

This clonotype has a count of ten or more. The chain links TRBV7-2 to TRBJ2-5, with D possibly being TRBD1 (6 bases). V was trimmed by 8 bases and J by 4 bases, leaving 20 bases between them. Germline V CDR1 and CDR2: SGHTA, FQGNSA. This CDR3 region has 15 residues. This CDR3 is CASCLTGGGLETQYF. CDR3 nucleotides: TGTGCCAGCTGCCTTACTGGGGGCGGTTTAGAGACCCAGTACTTC.